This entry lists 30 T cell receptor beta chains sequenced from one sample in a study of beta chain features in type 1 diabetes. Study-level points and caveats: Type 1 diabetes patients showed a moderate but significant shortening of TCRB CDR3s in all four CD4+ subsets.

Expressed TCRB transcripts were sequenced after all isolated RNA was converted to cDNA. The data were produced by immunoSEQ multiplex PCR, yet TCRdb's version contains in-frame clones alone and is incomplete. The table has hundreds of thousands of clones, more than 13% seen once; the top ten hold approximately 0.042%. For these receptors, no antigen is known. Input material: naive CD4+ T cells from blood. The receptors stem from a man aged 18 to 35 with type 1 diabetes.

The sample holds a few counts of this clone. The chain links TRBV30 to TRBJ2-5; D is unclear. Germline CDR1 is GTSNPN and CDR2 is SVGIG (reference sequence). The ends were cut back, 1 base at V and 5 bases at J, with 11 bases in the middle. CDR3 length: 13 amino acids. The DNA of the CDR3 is TGTGCCTGGAGTGACAGTGGCAGGGAGACCCAGTACTTC. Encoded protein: CAWSDSGRETQYF.

The CDR3 region is CASRLAPKETQYF. The DNA for the CDR3 is TGTGCCAGCAGACTAGCTCCGAAAGAGACCCAGTACTTC. This chain links TRBV2 with TRBJ2-5, with D maybe TRBD2 (6 bases). Trimming stripped 6 bases from V and 3 bases from J, with 11 bases between. This CDR3 comprises 13 residues. Looked up from germline, CDR1 is SNHLY and CDR2 is FYNNEI.

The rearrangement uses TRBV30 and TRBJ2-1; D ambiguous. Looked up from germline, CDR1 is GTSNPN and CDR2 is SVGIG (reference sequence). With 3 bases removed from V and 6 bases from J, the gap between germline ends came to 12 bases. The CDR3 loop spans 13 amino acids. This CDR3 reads CAWSTKPPNEQFF. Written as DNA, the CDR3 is TGTGCCTGGAGCACGAAGCCCCCCAATGAGCAGTTCTTC.

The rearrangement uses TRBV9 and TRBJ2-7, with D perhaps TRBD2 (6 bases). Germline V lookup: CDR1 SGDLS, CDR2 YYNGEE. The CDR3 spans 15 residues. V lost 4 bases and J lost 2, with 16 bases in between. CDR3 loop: CASSTRGGPTYEQYF. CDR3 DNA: TGTGCCAGCAGCACCCGAGGAGGGCCCACCTACGAGCAGTACTTC.

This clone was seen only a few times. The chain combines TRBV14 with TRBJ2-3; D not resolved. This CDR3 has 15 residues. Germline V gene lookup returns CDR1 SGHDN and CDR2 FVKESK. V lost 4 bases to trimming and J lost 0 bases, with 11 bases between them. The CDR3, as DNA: TGTGCCAGCAGCCCCCTCCGGTTAAGCACAGATACGCAGTATTTT. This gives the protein CASSPLRLSTDTQYF. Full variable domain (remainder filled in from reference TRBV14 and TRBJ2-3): EAGVTQFPSHSVIEKGQTVTLRCDPISGHDNLYWYRRVMGKEIKFLLHFVKESKQDESGMPNNRFLAERTGGTYSTLKVQPAELEDSGVYFCASSPLRLSTDTQYFGPGTRLTVL.

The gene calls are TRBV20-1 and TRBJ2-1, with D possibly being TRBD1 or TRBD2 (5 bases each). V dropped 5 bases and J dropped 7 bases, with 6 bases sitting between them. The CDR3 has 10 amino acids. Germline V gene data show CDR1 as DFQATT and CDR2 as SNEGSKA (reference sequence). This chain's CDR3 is CSAEGNEQFF. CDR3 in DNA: TGCAGTGCTGAGGGGAATGAGCAGTTCTTC.

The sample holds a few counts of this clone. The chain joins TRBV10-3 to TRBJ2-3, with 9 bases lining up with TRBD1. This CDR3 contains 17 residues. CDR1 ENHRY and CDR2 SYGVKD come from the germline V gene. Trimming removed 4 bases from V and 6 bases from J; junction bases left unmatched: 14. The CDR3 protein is CAISGTDRGRVVDTQYF. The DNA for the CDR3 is TGTGCCATCAGTGGGACGGACAGGGGAAGGGTAGTTGATACGCAGTATTTT.

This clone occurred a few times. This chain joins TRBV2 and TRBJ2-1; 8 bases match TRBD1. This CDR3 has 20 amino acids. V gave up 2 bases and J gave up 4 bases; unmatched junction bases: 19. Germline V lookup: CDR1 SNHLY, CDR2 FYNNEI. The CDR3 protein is CASSEREYLGAGGLYNEQFF. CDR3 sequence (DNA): TGTGCCAGCAGTGAAAGGGAATACCTAGGAGCAGGGGGCCTGTACAATGAGCAGTTCTTC.

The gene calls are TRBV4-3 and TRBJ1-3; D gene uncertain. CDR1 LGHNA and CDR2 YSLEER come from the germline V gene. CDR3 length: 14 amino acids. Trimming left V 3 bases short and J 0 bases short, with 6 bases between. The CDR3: CASSHQSSGNTIYF. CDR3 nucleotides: TGCGCCAGCAGCCATCAATCCTCTGGAAACACCATATATTTT.

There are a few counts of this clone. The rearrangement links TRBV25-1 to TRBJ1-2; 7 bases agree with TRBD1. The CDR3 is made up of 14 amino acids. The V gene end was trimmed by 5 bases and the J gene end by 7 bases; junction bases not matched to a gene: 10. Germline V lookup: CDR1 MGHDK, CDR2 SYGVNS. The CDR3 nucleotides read TGTGCCAGCAGTAATATCGACAGGGTCTCTGGCTACACCTTC. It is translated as CASSNIDRVSGYTF.

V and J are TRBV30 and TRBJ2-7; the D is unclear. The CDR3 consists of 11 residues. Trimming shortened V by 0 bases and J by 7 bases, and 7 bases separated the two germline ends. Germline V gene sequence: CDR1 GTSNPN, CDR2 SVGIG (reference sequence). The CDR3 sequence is CAWSVALEQYF. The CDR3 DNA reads TGTGCCTGGAGTGTCGCCCTTGAGCAGTACTTC. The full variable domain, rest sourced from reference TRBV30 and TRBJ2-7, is SQTIHQWPATLVQPVGSPLSLECTVEGTSNPNLYWYRQAAGRGLQLLFYSVGIGQISSEVPQNLSASRPQDRQFILSSKKLLLSDSGFYLCAWSVALEQYFGPGTRLTVT.

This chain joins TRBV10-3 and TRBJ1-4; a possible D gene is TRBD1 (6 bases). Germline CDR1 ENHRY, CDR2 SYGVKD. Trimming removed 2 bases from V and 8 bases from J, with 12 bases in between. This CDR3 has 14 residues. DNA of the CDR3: TGTGCCATCAGTGAGACAGGGTATGGAGAAAAACTGTTTTTT. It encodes CAISETGYGEKLFF.

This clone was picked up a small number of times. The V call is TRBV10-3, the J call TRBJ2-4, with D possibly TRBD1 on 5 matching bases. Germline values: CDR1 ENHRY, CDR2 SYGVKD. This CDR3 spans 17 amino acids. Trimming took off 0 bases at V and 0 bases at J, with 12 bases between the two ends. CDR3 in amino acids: CAISESGDRLAKNIQYF. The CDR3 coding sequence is TGTGCCATCAGTGAGTCCGGTGACAGACTAGCCAAAAACATTCAGTACTTC.

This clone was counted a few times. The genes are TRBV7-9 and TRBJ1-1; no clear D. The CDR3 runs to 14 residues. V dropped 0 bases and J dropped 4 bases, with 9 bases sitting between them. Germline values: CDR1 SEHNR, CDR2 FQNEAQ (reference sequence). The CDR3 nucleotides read TGTGCCAGCAGCTTAGCGGTGTTTGGCACTGAAGCTTTCTTT. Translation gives CASSLAVFGTEAFF.

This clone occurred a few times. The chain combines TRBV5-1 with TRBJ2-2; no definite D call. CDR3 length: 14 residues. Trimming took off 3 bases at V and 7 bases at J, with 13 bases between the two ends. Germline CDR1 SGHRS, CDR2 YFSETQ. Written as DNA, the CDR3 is TGCGCCAGCAGCTCTGCGACTCCACACGGGGAGCTGTTTTTT. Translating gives CASSSATPHGELFF. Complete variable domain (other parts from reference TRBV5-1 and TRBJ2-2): KAGVTQTPRYLIKTRGQQVTLSCSPISGHRSVSWYQQTPGQGLQFLFEYFSETQRNKGNFPGRFSGRQFSNSRSEMNVSTLELGDSALYLCASSSATPHGELFFGEGSRLTVL.

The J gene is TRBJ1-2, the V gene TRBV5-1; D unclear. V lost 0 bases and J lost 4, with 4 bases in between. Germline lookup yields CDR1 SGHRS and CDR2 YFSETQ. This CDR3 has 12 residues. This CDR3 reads CASSLDSYGYTF. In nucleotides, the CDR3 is TGCGCCAGCAGCTTGGACAGCTATGGCTACACCTTC.

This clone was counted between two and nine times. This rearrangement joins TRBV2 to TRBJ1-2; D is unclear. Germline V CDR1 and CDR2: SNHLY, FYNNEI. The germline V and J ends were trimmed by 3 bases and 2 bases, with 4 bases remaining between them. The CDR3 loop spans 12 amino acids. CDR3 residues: CASSDGNYGYTF. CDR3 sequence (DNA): TGTGCCAGCAGTGATGGGAACTATGGCTACACCTTC.

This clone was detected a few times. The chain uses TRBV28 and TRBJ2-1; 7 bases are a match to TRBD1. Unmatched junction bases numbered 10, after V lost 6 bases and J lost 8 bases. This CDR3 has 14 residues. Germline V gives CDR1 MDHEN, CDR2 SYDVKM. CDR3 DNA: TGTGCCAGCAGATTGGACAGGCTTCGGGATGAGCAGTTCTTC. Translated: CASRLDRLRDEQFF.

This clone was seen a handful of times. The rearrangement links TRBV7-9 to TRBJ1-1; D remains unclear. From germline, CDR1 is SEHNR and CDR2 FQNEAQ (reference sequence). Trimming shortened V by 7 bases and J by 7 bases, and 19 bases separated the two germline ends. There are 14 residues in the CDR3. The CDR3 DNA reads TGTGCCAGCACCCTCAGCCCGGGTCCCTTTGAAGCTTTCTTT. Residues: CASTLSPGPFEAFF.

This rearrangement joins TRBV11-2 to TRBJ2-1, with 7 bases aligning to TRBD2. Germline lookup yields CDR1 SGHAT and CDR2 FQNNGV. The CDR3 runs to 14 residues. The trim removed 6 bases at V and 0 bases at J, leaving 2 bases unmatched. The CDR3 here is CASRGGSSYNEQFF. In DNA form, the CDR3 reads TGTGCCAGCAGGGGAGGGAGCTCCTACAATGAGCAGTTCTTC.

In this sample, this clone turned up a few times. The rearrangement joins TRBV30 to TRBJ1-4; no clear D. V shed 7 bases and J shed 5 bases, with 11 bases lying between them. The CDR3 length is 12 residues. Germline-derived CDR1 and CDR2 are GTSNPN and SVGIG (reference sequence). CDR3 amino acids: CAFSPPNEKLFF. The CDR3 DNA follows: TGTGCCTTCTCCCCCCCCAATGAAAAACTGTTTTTT.

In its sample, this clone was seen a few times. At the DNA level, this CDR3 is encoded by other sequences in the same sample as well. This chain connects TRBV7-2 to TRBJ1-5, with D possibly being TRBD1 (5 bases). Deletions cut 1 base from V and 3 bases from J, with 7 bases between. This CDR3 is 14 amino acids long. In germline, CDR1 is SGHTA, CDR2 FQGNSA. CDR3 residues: CASSLGQINQPQHF. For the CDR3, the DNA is TGTGCCAGCAGCTTAGGACAGATCAATCAGCCCCAGCATTTT.

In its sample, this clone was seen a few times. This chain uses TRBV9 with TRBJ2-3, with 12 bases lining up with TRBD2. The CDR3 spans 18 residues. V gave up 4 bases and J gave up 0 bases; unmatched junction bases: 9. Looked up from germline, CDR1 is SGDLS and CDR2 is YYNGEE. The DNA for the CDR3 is TGTGCCAGCAGCCCCCCTACCGGGACTAGCGGGAGCACAGATACGCAGTATTTT. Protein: CASSPPTGTSGSTDTQYF.

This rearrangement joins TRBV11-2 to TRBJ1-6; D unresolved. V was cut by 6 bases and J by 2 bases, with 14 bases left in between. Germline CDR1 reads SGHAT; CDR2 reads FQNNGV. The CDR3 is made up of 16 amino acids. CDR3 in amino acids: CASRYRADTYNSPLHF. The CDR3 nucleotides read TGTGCCAGCAGATATCGTGCTGACACCTATAATTCACCCCTCCACTTT.

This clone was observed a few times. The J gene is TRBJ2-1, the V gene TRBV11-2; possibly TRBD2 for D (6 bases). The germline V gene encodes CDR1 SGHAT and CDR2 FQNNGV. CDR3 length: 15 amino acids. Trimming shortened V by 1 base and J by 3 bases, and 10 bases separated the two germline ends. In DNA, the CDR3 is TGTGCCAGCAGCTTAGCGGGAGAAAACTACAATGAGCAGTTCTTC. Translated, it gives CASSLAGENYNEQFF.

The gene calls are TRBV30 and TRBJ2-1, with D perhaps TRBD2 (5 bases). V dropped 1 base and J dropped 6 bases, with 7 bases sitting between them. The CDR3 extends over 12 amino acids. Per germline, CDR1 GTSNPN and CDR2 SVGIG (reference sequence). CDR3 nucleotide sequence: TGTGCCTGGAGTGGAGAGGGCAATGAGCAGTTCTTC. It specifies CAWSGEGNEQFF.

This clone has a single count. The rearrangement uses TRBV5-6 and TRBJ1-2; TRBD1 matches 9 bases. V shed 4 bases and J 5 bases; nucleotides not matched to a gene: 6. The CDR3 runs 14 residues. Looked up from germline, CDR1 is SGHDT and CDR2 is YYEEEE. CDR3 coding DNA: TGTGCCAGCAGCCGGTCCGGGACAGGGTATGGCTACACCTTC. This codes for CASSRSGTGYGYTF.

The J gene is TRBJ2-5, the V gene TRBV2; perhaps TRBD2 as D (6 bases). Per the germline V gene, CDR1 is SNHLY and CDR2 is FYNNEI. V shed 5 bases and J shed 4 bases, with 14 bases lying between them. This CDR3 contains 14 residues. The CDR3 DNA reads TGTGCCAGCAGTATTTCACTAGCCACAGAGACCCAGTACTTC. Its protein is CASSISLATETQYF.

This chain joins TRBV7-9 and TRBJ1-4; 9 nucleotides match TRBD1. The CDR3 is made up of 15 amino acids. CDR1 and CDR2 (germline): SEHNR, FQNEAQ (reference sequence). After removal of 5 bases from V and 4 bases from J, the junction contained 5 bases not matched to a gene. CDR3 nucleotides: TGTGCCAGCAGCCCCGCGGGACAGGGTAATGAAAAACTGTTTTTT. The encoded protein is CASSPAGQGNEKLFF.

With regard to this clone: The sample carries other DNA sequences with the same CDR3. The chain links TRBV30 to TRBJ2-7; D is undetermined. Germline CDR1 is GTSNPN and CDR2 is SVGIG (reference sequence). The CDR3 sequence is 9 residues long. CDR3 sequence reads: CASAVEQYF. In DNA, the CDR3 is TGTGCTTCAGCCGTCGAGCAGTACTTC.